The clone carrying this T cell receptor (beta chain) was seen a handful of times. As yet, its antigen is unknown. The data belong to a study of blood T cells in healthy people across ages. The authors isolated at least 6 million PBMCs per sample. General study findings and limits: When set beside aged donors, long-lived donors presented more naive CD4+ cells and higher diversity. Per-million-T-cell TCR beta diversity fell roughly linearly with age.

The CDR3 is made up of 15 amino acids. The V and J ends lost 0 bases and 2 bases respectively, with 10 bases between them. Germline CDR1 reads KGHSH; CDR2 reads LQKENI. PCR was performed a second time for 7 to 11 cycles using a sample-barcoded 5' primer and a J-beta primer mix. The template-switch adaptor, which had 12 random nucleotides, put a tag on each cDNA molecule. TCRdb reprocessed the 5' RACE reads via MiXCR and lists one record per CDR3 protein. The sample consists of 450,000 to 600,000 distinct CDR3 sequences, about 28% of them appearing once. The data were also submitted as part of a second study, on T cells of mothers and their children.

The sequence derives from a boy aged 2 to 10 in good health. The sample consisted of blood. The chain combines TRBV18 with TRBJ1-2; perhaps TRBD1 as D (5 bases). The CDR3 DNA is TGTGCCAGCTCACCACCGGCAGGGAGAAACTATGGCTACACCTTC. It encodes CASSPPAGRNYGYTF.